This is a list of T cell receptor beta chains from one sample in a study of shared clonotypes between healthy human individuals. Sequencing was performed with immunoSEQ multiplex PCR; in TCRdb, only in-frame clones are kept and a portion is missing. The sample shows 2 million to 2.5 million clones, more than 80% of them seen only once. Sequenced material: naive CD4+ T cells from PBMCs. The receptors derive from a man younger than 35 in good health. Some clones in this sample may be carry-over from other donors' samples. Each CDR3 is given with its conserved first and last residue. Fields, in order: V gene, J gene, clone size, D gene, CDR3 protein, CDR3 DNA. D genes are given only for firm matches. A row's size may be missing; if present it is once, few, many or a size class.

V: TRBV18; J: TRBJ2-4; size: -; D: -; CDR3: CASSSTVWENIQYF; DNA: TGTGCCAGCTCCTCGACAGTTTGGGAAAACATTCAGTACTTC
V: TRBV28; J: TRBJ1-5; size: -; D: -; CDR3: CASSLHRGSNQPQHF; DNA: TGTGCCAGCAGTTTACACCGGGGCAGCAATCAGCCCCAGCATTTT
V: TRBV5-5; J: TRBJ2-7; size: -; D: -; CDR3: CASSLPWTAEQYF; DNA: TGTGCCAGCAGCTTACCATGGACAGCCGAGCAGTACTTC
V: TRBV29-1; J: TRBJ2-2; size: -; D: TRBD1; CDR3: CSVRQGVNTGELFF; DNA: TGCAGCGTTCGACAGGGGGTAAACACCGGGGAGCTGTTTTTT
V: TRBV7-2; J: TRBJ2-2; size: -; D: -; CDR3: CASTRSQENTGELFF; DNA: TGTGCCAGCACCCGGTCACAGGAGAACACCGGGGAGCTGTTTTTT
V: TRBV21-1; J: TRBJ2-5; size: -; D: -; CDR3: CASSSRTGVSETQYF; DNA: TGTGCCAGCAGCTCCAGGACAGGGGTGAGCGAGACCCAGTACTTC
V: TRBV27; J: TRBJ2-7; size: -; D: -; CDR3: CASSLRGPVYEQYF; DNA: TGTGCCAGCAGTTTGCGGGGACCGGTCTACGAGCAGTACTTC
V: TRBV19; J: TRBJ2-7; size: few; D: TRBD2; CDR3: CASSYTSGPSYEQYF; DNA: TGTGCCAGTAGTTATACTAGCGGGCCGTCCTACGAGCAGTACTTC
V: TRBV15; J: TRBJ2-3; size: -; D: -; CDR3: CATSRGVQRTQYF; DNA: TGTGCCACCAGCAGAGGCGTGCAGCGTACGCAGTATTTT
V: TRBV6-6; J: TRBJ2-5; size: -; D: TRBD2; CDR3: CASRRTSGVETQYF; DNA: TGTGCCAGCAGACGGACTAGCGGGGTGGAGACCCAGTACTTC
V: TRBV7-9; J: TRBJ1-5; size: -; D: -; CDR3: CASSQSGSNQPQHF; DNA: TGTGCCAGCAGCCAGTCGGGCAGCAATCAGCCCCAGCATTTT
V: TRBV6-1; J: TRBJ2-1; size: -; D: TRBD2; CDR3: CASSEAGTRDRFF; DNA: TGTGCCAGCAGTGAAGCCGGGACTAGAGACCGGTTCTTC
V: TRBV4-3; J: TRBJ2-1; size: -; D: TRBD2; CDR3: CASSLGGGWTSGSMGSYNEQFF; DNA: TGCGCCAGCAGCCTAGGAGGAGGCTGGACTAGCGGGAGTATGGGTTCCTACAATGAGCAGTTCTTC
V: TRBV2; J: TRBJ2-5; size: -; D: TRBD1; CDR3: CASSAWGQAETQYF; DNA: TGTGCCAGCAGTGCGTGGGGACAGGCCGAGACCCAGTACTTC
V: TRBV6-8; J: TRBJ1-1; size: -; D: -; CDR3: CASSYSILANTEAFF; DNA: TGTGCCAGCAGTTACTCGATTCTGGCGAACACTGAAGCTTTCTTT
V: TRBV28; J: TRBJ2-7; size: once; D: -; CDR3: CASSILIGGPGEQYF; DNA: TGTGCCAGCAGTATCCTGATAGGCGGCCCTGGAGAGCAGTACTTC
V: TRBV5-1; J: TRBJ2-1; size: -; D: TRBD2; CDR3: CASSLLREGLGNEQFF; DNA: TGCGCCAGCAGCTTGTTGCGGGAGGGCCTGGGCAATGAGCAGTTCTTC
V: TRBV6-5; J: TRBJ1-5; size: -; D: -; CDR3: CASSYSRNQPQHF; DNA: TGTGCCAGCAGTTACTCACGGAATCAGCCCCAGCATTTT
V: TRBV9; J: TRBJ2-3; size: -; D: TRBD1; CDR3: CASSVDRGTDTQYF; DNA: TGTGCCAGCAGCGTTGACAGGGGCACAGATACGCAGTATTTT
V: TRBV10-3; J: TRBJ2-5; size: -; D: TRBD1; CDR3: CAISESGRGSAETQYF; DNA: TGTGCCATCAGTGAGTCGGGCAGGGGGTCGGCGGAGACCCAGTACTTC